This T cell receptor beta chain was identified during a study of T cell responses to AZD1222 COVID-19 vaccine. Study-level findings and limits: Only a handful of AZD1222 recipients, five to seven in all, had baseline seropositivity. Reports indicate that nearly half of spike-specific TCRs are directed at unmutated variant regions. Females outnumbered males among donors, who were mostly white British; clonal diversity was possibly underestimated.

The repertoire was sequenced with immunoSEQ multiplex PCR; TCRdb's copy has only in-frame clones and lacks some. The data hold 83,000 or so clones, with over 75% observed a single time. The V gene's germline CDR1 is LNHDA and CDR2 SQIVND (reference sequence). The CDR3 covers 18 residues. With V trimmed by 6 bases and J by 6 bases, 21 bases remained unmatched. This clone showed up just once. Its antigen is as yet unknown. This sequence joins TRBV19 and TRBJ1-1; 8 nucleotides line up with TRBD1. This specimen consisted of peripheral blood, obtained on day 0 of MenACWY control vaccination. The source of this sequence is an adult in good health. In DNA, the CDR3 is TGTGCCAGTAGAGTGAGCCAGGGGGCTGTGGCTCCTTGGTCTGAAGCTTTCTTT. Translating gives CASRVSQGAVAPWSEAFF.